This T cell receptor beta chain was captured in a study of PD-1 blockade in classical Hodgkin lymphoma. About the research overall: Patients in the cohort were put on intravenous nivolumab, 3 mg/kg every 2 weeks. Findings and limits, study-wide: CD4+ TCR diversity climbed significantly by C4D1, unlike CD8+ TCR diversity. Lower baseline TCR diversity was reported for newly diagnosed patients than for healthy donors.

Relapse after autologous stem cell transplantation occurred in every patient, and brentuximab vedotin exposure varied. Complete response, partial response or progressive disease was recorded as best response. TCRdb keeps only in-frame clones here, not all; method: immunoSEQ multiplex PCR. There are tens of thousands of clones in the sample; 75% to 90% occur only once, and about 10% lies in the top ten. About this clone: The antigen is undetermined.

The sequence came from a human donor with classical Hodgkin lymphoma. The sample in question was peripheral blood mononuclear cells (PBMCs), obtained before the second cycle of nivolumab.

CDR3 protein: CASSADRQETQYF. For the CDR3, the DNA is TGTGCCAGCAGTGCCGACAGACAAGAGACCCAGTACTTC. The chain joins TRBV6-5 to TRBJ2-5; perhaps TRBD1 as D (5 bases). Trimming took 5 bases from V and 2 from J, leaving 9 bases between them. Per germline, CDR1 MNHEY and CDR2 SVGAGI. The length of the CDR3 is 13 residues.